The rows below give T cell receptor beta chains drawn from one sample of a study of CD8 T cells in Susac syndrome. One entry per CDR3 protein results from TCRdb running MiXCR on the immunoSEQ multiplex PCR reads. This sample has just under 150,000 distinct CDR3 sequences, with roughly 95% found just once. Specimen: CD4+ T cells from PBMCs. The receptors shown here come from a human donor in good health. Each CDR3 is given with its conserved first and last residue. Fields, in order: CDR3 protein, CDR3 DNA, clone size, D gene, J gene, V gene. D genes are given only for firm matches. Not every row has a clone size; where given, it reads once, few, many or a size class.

CDR3: CASSLRLAGGGVQYF
DNA: TGTGCCAGCAGCCTCCGACTAGCGGGAGGGGGTGTGCAGTACTTC
size: NA
D: TRBD2
J: TRBJ2-7
V: TRBV7-2

CDR3: CSVSQAEAFF
DNA: TGCAGCGTTTCCCAGGCTGAAGCTTTCTTT
size: NA
D: NA
J: TRBJ1-1
V: TRBV29-1

CDR3: CASSVTTGPYGYTF
DNA: TGTGCCAGCAGCGTAACCACAGGTCCCTATGGCTACACCTTC
size: NA
D: NA
J: TRBJ1-2
V: TRBV9

CDR3: CASSTRGEGPGTGELFF
DNA: TGCGCCAGCAGCACTCGGGGGGAGGGCCCCGGCACCGGGGAGCTGTTTTTT
size: NA
D: TRBD2
J: TRBJ2-2
V: TRBV5-1

CDR3: CASSPRGQSNQPQHF
DNA: TGTGCCAGCAGCCCAAGGGGACAGAGCAATCAGCCCCAGCATTTT
size: NA
D: TRBD1
J: TRBJ1-5
V: TRBV5-6

CDR3: CASSWDLEETQYF
DNA: TGCGCCAGCAGCTGGGATCTGGAGGAGACCCAGTACTTC
size: NA
D: NA
J: TRBJ2-5
V: TRBV5-1

CDR3: CSAWGGQETQYF
DNA: TGCAGTGCTTGGGGGGGGCAAGAGACCCAGTACTTC
size: NA
D: TRBD2
J: TRBJ2-5
V: TRBV20-1

CDR3: CASSLYRRNQPQHF
DNA: TGTGCCAGCAGTTTATACAGGAGAAATCAGCCCCAGCATTTT
size: NA
D: NA
J: TRBJ1-5
V: TRBV12-3/TRBV12-4

CDR3: CASSLTPGGAADTQYF
DNA: TGTGCCAGCAGCTTGACCCCAGGGGGGGCGGCAGATACGCAGTATTTT
size: NA
D: NA
J: TRBJ2-3
V: TRBV5-6

CDR3: CASSPSGRADTQYF
DNA: TGTGCCAGCAGTCCTAGCGGGAGAGCGGATACGCAGTATTTT
size: NA
D: TRBD2
J: TRBJ2-3
V: TRBV12-3/TRBV12-4

CDR3: CSARFSSGGYGYTF
DNA: TGCAGTGCTAGGTTCAGTTCCGGGGGCTATGGCTACACCTTC
size: NA
D: NA
J: TRBJ1-2
V: TRBV20-1

CDR3: CSAGVGFEQYF
DNA: TGCAGCGCCGGAGTTGGGTTCGAGCAGTACTTC
size: once
D: NA
J: TRBJ2-7
V: TRBV29-1

CDR3: CSARAPLISGVSYEQYF
DNA: TGCAGTGCTAGAGCCCCACTCATTAGCGGCGTTTCCTACGAGCAGTACTTC
size: once
D: NA
J: TRBJ2-7
V: TRBV20-1

CDR3: CSARDSAGVNTEAFF
DNA: TGCAGTGCTAGAGATAGCGCGGGGGTGAACACTGAAGCTTTCTTT
size: NA
D: NA
J: TRBJ1-1
V: TRBV20-1

CDR3: CASSMGSGPTNYGYTF
DNA: TGTGCCAGTAGTATGGGGTCGGGACCGACGAACTATGGCTACACCTTC
size: NA
D: NA
J: TRBJ1-2
V: TRBV19

CDR3: CAATGQMNTGELFF
DNA: TGTGCCGCCACGGGACAGATGAACACCGGGGAGCTGTTTTTT
size: NA
D: TRBD1
J: TRBJ2-2
V: TRBV6-6